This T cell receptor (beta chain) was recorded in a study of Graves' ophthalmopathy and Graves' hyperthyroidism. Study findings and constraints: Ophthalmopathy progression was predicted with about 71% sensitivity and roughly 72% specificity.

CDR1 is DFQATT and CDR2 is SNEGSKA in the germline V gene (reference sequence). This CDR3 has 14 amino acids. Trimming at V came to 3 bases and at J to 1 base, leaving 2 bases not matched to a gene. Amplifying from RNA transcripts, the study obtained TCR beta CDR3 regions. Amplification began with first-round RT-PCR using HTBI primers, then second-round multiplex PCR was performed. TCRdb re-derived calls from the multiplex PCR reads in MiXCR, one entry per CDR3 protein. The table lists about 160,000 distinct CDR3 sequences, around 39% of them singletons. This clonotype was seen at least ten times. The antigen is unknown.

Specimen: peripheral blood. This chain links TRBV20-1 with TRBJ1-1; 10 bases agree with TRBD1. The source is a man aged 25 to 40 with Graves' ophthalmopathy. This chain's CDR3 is CSASGDRGNTEAFF. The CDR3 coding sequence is TGCAGTGCTAGCGGGGACAGGGGGAACACTGAAGCTTTCTTT.